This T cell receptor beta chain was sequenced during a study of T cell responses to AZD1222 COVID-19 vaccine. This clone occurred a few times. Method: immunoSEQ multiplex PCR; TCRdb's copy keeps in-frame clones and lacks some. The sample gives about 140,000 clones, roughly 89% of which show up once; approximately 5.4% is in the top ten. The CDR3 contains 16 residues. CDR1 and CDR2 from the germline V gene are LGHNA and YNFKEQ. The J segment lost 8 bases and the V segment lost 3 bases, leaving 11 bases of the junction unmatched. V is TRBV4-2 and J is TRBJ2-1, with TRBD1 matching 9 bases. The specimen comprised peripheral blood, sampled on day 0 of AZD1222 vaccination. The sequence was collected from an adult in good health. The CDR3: CASSQADRGARDEQFF. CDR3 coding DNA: TGTGCCAGCAGCCAGGCAGACAGGGGGGCTCGGGATGAGCAGTTCTTC.